A selection of T cell receptor beta chains follows, all from one sample in a study of cytomegalovirus exposure and HLA in healthy donors. The assay was immunoSEQ multiplex PCR, and TCRdb's table has in-frame clones only and misses some. This table has some 94,000 clones, around 77% appearing once. Specimen: PBMCs. The receptors stem from a middle-aged man in good health and CMV-seronegative. CDR3s include the opening cysteine and the closing phenylalanine or tryptophan. The D gene is left open where the match is weak. A clone size is listed for some rows: how often the clone was seen (once, few, many), or a class if it is expanded.

clone_size,v_call,j_call,d_call,cdr3_aa,cdr3_nt
-,TRBV28,TRBJ1-5,-,CASSLAGASNQPQHF,TGTGCCAGCAGTTTGGCAGGGGCTAGCAATCAGCCCCAGCATTTT
-,TRBV7-3,TRBJ2-1,TRBD1,CASSRDRGDEQFF,TGTGCCAGCAGCCGTGACAGGGGTGATGAGCAGTTCTTC
once,TRBV6-1,TRBJ1-1,-,CASSPSEGVNTEAFF,TGTGCCAGCAGCCCATCGGAGGGTGTGAACACTGAAGCTTTCTTT
-,TRBV4-1,TRBJ1-2,TRBD1,CASSQVRGGRRYTF,TGCGCCAGCAGCCAAGTCCGAGGGGGCAGACGCTACACCTTC
-,TRBV29-1,TRBJ2-3,-,CSGGAQYF,TGCAGCGGGGGGGCGCAGTATTTT
-,TRBV30,TRBJ1-1,TRBD1,CAWTNRGNTEAFF,TGTGCCTGGACAAACAGGGGTAACACTGAAGCTTTCTTT
-,TRBV5-8,TRBJ2-3,TRBD2,CASSQGLAGVGDTQYF,TGTGCCAGCAGCCAGGGACTAGCGGGAGTCGGAGATACGCAGTATTTT
few,TRBV27,TRBJ2-2,-,CASRGAPNTGELFF,TGTGCCAGCAGGGGGGCCCCAAACACCGGGGAGCTGTTTTTT
-,TRBV5-1,TRBJ1-2,TRBD1,CASSVDRNLYGYTF,TGCGCCAGCAGCGTGGACAGGAACCTCTATGGCTACACCTTC
-,TRBV5-4,TRBJ2-7,TRBD2,CASSPGTSGGRSYEQYF,TGTGCCAGCAGCCCCGGGACTAGCGGGGGGCGGTCCTACGAGCAGTACTTC
few,TRBV28,TRBJ1-1,TRBD1,CAGKGQKNTEAFF,TGTGCCGGAAAGGGACAGAAGAACACTGAAGCTTTCTTT
-,TRBV19,TRBJ2-3,-,CASSMGQGLPQYF,TGTGCCAGTAGTATGGGTCAGGGGTTGCCGCAGTATTTT
-,TRBV7-2,TRBJ2-7,-,CASSLDASDAYEQYF,TGTGCCAGCAGCTTAGACGCTAGCGATGCCTACGAGCAGTACTTC
-,TRBV5-1,TRBJ2-2,TRBD1,CASSLIQGASGELFF,TGCGCCAGCAGCCTCATTCAGGGGGCATCCGGGGAGCTGTTTTTT
once,TRBV28,TRBJ2-3,TRBD1,CASSSPTGGGTDTQYF,TGTGCCAGCAGTTCCCCGACAGGGGGCGGGACAGATACGCAGTATTTT
-,TRBV6-1,TRBJ2-7,TRBD1,CASSVRTGTDYEQYF,TGTGCCAGCAGTGTTAGGACAGGGACGGACTACGAGCAGTACTTC
-,TRBV7-8,TRBJ2-5,TRBD1,CASSLGRTGGSETQYF,TGTGCCAGCAGCTTAGGTAGAACAGGGGGATCTGAGACCCAGTACTTC
-,TRBV19,TRBJ1-1,-,CASSARHGNTEAFF,TGTGCCAGTAGTGCCCGACATGGTAACACTGAAGCTTTCTTT
-,TRBV14,TRBJ2-3,TRBD1,CASSQDYSSTGSDTQYF,TGTGCCAGCAGCCAAGATTATTCGTCGACAGGGTCAGATACGCAGTATTTT
once,TRBV7-3,TRBJ2-2,TRBD1,CASSPRTGGPGELFF,TGTGCCAGCAGCCCGCGGACAGGGGGGCCCGGGGAGCTGTTTTTT
few,TRBV19,TRBJ1-1,-,CASSHPGGKSTEAFF,TGTGCCAGTAGTCATCCTGGGGGGAAATCGACTGAAGCTTTCTTT
-,TRBV5-1,TRBJ1-5,-,CASRLGLRADQPQHF,TGCGCCAGCAGACTCGGACTGAGGGCCGATCAGCCCCAGCATTTT
-,TRBV11-1,TRBJ2-3,-,CASSPGVTDTQYF,TGTGCCAGCAGCCCGGGGGTAACAGATACGCAGTATTTT
-,TRBV21-1,TRBJ1-1,-,CASSKEGGGRQNTEAFF,TGTGCCAGCAGCAAAGAAGGTGGGGGCAGGCAGAACACTGAAGCTTTCTTT
few,TRBV10-1,TRBJ1-2,TRBD1,CASSSGTGGLGYTF,TGCGCCAGCAGTTCCGGGACAGGGGGCCTTGGCTACACCTTC
once,TRBV19,TRBJ2-3,TRBD2,CASSIDRRLAGAVTDTQYF,TGTGCCAGTAGTATAGATCGAAGATTAGCGGGAGCGGTCACAGATACGCAGTATTTT
-,TRBV18,TRBJ1-1,TRBD1,CASSPLGTGGLNTEAFF,TGTGCCAGCTCACCACTCGGGACAGGGGGCTTAAACACTGAAGCTTTCTTT
-,TRBV11-2,TRBJ2-5,TRBD1,CASSLGGQGWRETQYF,TGTGCCAGCAGCTTAGGGGGACAGGGGTGGCGAGAGACCCAGTACTTC
-,TRBV28,TRBJ1-1,-,CASSHNLGLGNTEAFF,TGTGCCAGCAGTCATAATCTCGGGTTGGGGAACACTGAAGCTTTCTTT
-,TRBV5-4,TRBJ2-2,TRBD2,CASSFRGGTGELFF,TGTGCCAGCAGTTTCCGCGGGGGAACCGGGGAGCTGTTTTTT
-,TRBV19,TRBJ1-5,-,CASSIGGHSNQPQHF,TGTGCCAGTAGTATTGGTGGCCATAGCAATCAGCCCCAGCATTTT
-,TRBV6-5,TRBJ2-5,-,CASRGNHRSETQYF,TGTGCCAGCAGGGGGAATCACAGGTCGGAGACCCAGTACTTC
-,TRBV2,TRBJ2-1,TRBD2,CASSPITSGGVRFF,TGTGCCAGCAGCCCGATTACTAGCGGGGGCGTTCGGTTCTTC
-,TRBV10-3,TRBJ2-1,TRBD2,CAIGLAGNEQFF,TGTGCCATCGGGCTAGCGGGGAATGAGCAGTTCTTC
once,TRBV5-1,TRBJ2-1,-,CASETTGSSYNEQFF,TGCGCCAGCGAGACCACAGGGTCCTCCTACAATGAGCAGTTCTTC
few,TRBV30,TRBJ1-6,TRBD1,CAWRDREYNSPLHF,TGTGCCTGGAGGGACAGGGAGTATAATTCACCCCTCCACTTT
few,TRBV4-1,TRBJ1-1,-,CASSPSAGMDTEAFF,TGCGCCAGCAGTCCCTCGGCAGGGATGGACACTGAAGCTTTCTTT
-,TRBV5-6,TRBJ1-3,-,CASSRPRGYTGNTIYF,TGTGCCAGCAGCCGGCCCCGGGGGTATACTGGAAACACCATATATTTT
-,TRBV7-3,TRBJ1-2,-,CASSLEGKGGYTF,TGTGCCAGCAGCTTGGAGGGAAAGGGTGGCTACACCTTC
-,TRBV5-1,TRBJ2-1,TRBD1,CASSLAVQGARDEQFF,TGCGCCAGCAGCTTGGCCGTCCAGGGGGCTAGAGATGAGCAGTTCTTC
few,TRBV5-1,TRBJ1-2,-,CASSLLGDSGVYGYTF,TGCGCCAGCAGCTTGTTAGGTGACAGCGGGGTCTATGGCTACACCTTC
-,TRBV5-6,TRBJ1-1,-,CASSLGAGDVGTEAFF,TGTGCCAGCAGCTTGGGGGCCGGGGATGTCGGCACTGAAGCTTTCTTT
-,TRBV7-9,TRBJ2-1,-,CASSPQEVAQFF,TGTGCCAGCAGTCCTCAGGAGGTTGCGCAGTTCTTC
few,TRBV29-1,TRBJ1-1,-,CSVGQREAFF,TGCAGCGTCGGACAGAGAGAAGCTTTCTTT
-,TRBV28,TRBJ2-7,TRBD1,CASSSSTGSYEQYF,TGTGCCAGCAGTTCCTCGACAGGGTCCTACGAGCAGTACTTC
-,TRBV5-1,TRBJ1-4,-,CASSPASGNEKLFF,TGCGCCAGCAGCCCTGCCTCGGGTAATGAAAAACTGTTTTTT
-,TRBV10-3,TRBJ2-2,TRBD2,CAISGLATGELFF,TGTGCCATCAGCGGACTAGCAACCGGGGAGCTGTTTTTT
-,TRBV29-1,TRBJ2-4,-,CSTAPQGGIQYF,TGCAGTACCGCCCCCCAAGGAGGCATTCAGTACTTC
-,TRBV6-6,TRBJ2-1,TRBD2,CASSYGVTSGNEQFF,TGTGCCAGCAGTTACGGGGTTACTAGCGGCAATGAGCAGTTCTTC
-,TRBV20-1,TRBJ1-1,-,CSAREGRRAFF,TGCAGTGCTAGAGAAGGCCGGAGGGCTTTCTTT
-,TRBV10-3,TRBJ2-7,-,CAISGTLYEQYF,TGTGCCATCAGCGGGACTCTCTACGAGCAGTACTTC
few,TRBV2,TRBJ1-2,-,CASSESDSPYGYTF,TGTGCCAGCAGTGAATCGGACAGCCCCTATGGCTACACCTTC
-,TRBV10-1,TRBJ2-1,TRBD2,CASKSGTSGWEEQFF,TGCGCCAGCAAATCCGGGACTAGCGGATGGGAAGAGCAGTTCTTC
-,TRBV6-1,TRBJ2-1,TRBD2,CASSGSTSGAYNEQFF,TGTGCCAGCAGTGGAAGCACTAGCGGAGCCTACAATGAGCAGTTCTTC
-,TRBV7-2,TRBJ2-7,TRBD2,CASSRTTSGAYEQYF,TGTGCCAGCAGCCGAACGACTAGCGGGGCCTACGAGCAGTACTTC